The 2 T cell receptor beta chains below all came from one sample that was sequenced in a study of CD8 T cells in Susac syndrome. RNA in amounts of about 0.45 to 1 ug was reverse transcribed with random hexamers. Each CDR3 protein is one row after TCRdb ran MiXCR on the immunoSEQ multiplex PCR reads. This sample has about 150,000 distinct CDR3 sequences, with approximately 93% found just once. Sequences were obtained from CD4+ T cells from PBMCs. The receptor set was obtained from a human donor with multiple sclerosis.

This clonotype was detected only once. The chain recombines TRBV10-3 with TRBJ1-1; 8 bases agree with TRBD1. This CDR3 has 12 amino acids. The germline gives CDR1 ENHRY, CDR2 SYGVKD. Trimming at V came to 8 bases and at J to 1 base, leaving 0 bases not matched to a gene. The CDR3 DNA is TGTGCCATCGGGACAGGGAACACTGAAGCTTTCTTT. Its translation: CAIGTGNTEAFF.

The chain carries TRBV19 and TRBJ2-4, with 7 positions matching TRBD1. Per germline, CDR1 LNHDA and CDR2 SQIVND (reference sequence). V lost 4 bases and J lost 7; bases outside the gene matches: 10. CDR3 length equals 15 residues. The CDR3 loop reads CASSTSTGVGNIQYF. The CDR3 DNA sequence: TGTGCCAGTAGTACCTCAACAGGGGTGGGGAACATTCAGTACTTC.